These 25 T cell receptor beta chains originate from one sample sequenced in a study of cytomegalovirus exposure and HLA in healthy donors. Both 60 Vbeta primers and 13 Jbeta primers went into the PCR. The data were produced by immunoSEQ multiplex PCR, yet TCRdb's version contains in-frame clones alone and is incomplete. This repertoire shows more than 200,000 clones, about 75% found once; its top ten account for 1.8%. The sample consisted of PBMCs. These receptors were obtained from a male donor in good health and CMV-seronegative.

The chain uses TRBV9 and TRBJ1-1; D gene ambiguous. The CDR3 runs to 14 residues. Germline V lookup: CDR1 SGDLS, CDR2 YYNGEE. V gave up 0 bases and J gave up 1 base, with 7 bases separating them. CDR3 sequence reads: CASSVVQTNTEAFF. The CDR3 DNA follows: TGTGCCAGCAGCGTAGTACAGACGAACACTGAAGCTTTCTTT.

This clone occurred a few times. The rearrangement uses TRBV25-1 and TRBJ2-7; 9 bases are shared with TRBD1. This CDR3 contains 13 residues. Germline values: CDR1 MGHDK, CDR2 SYGVNS. V lost 6 bases to trimming and J lost 6 bases; unmatched junction nucleotides: 6. The DNA for the CDR3 is TGTGCCAGCAGGTCGACAGGGGGGGGCGAGCAGTACTTC. Translating it yields CASRSTGGGEQYF.

The rearrangement links TRBV5-1 to TRBJ1-5; 8 positions agree with TRBD1. Trimming cost V 4 bases and J 6 bases; bases outside gene matches: 9. CDR1 SGHRS and CDR2 YFSETQ come from the germline V gene. The CDR3 is 15 amino acids. CDR3 loop: CASSPGTGRGQPQHF. CDR3 bases: TGCGCCAGCAGCCCGGGGACAGGACGGGGTCAGCCCCAGCATTTT.

The chain is built from TRBV5-1 and TRBJ1-2; unclear D gene. With 3 bases removed from V and 5 bases from J, the gap between germline ends came to 17 bases. Germline-derived CDR1 and CDR2 are SGHRS and YFSETQ. The CDR3 is made up of 15 amino acids. CDR3 region: CASSSPSRGLYGYTF. DNA for the CDR3: TGCGCCAGCAGCTCACCATCACGGGGTCTGTATGGCTACACCTTC.

V is TRBV18 and J is TRBJ1-1; the D gene is possibly TRBD1 (5 bases). With 0 bases removed from V and 4 bases from J, the gap between germline ends came to 12 bases. CDR3 length: 15 amino acids. CDR1 and CDR2 (germline): KGHSH, LQKENI. CDR3 sequence: CASSPPQGRGTEAFF. CDR3 in DNA: TGTGCCAGCTCACCACCCCAGGGAAGGGGCACTGAAGCTTTCTTT.

This clone was counted between two and nine times. V is TRBV20-1 and J is TRBJ2-1, with D unclear. Trimming took off 5 bases at V and 12 bases at J, with 14 bases between the two ends. Germline V gene sequence: CDR1 DFQATT, CDR2 SNEGSKA (reference sequence). The CDR3 contains 11 residues. CDR3 sequence reads: CSASDISWQFF. CDR3 DNA sequence: TGCAGTGCTTCAGACATTTCATGGCAGTTCTTC.

V gene TRBV6-1 combines with J gene TRBJ1-3; 11 bases match TRBD1. Germline CDR1 and CDR2: MNHNS and SASEGT. CDR3 length equals 16 residues. V lost 3 bases to trimming and J lost 4 bases; unmatched junction nucleotides: 5. CDR3 nucleotide sequence: TGTGCCAGCAGTGACGGACAGGGGGCAGGAGGAAACACCATATATTTT. It encodes CASSDGQGAGGNTIYF.

The V and J genes are TRBV7-3 and TRBJ2-6; D unresolved. This CDR3 has 13 amino acids. CDR1 SGHTA and CDR2 FQGTGA come from the germline V gene. The V gene lost 5 bases and the J gene lost 3 bases, with 5 bases spanning the gap. The CDR3 DNA follows: TGTGCCAGCAGCCTATTTGGGGCCAACGTCCTGACTTTC. Translating gives CASSLFGANVLTF.

Turning to this clone: A junction end diverges from the germline sequence, so it may reflect a read error. The V call is TRBV25-1, the J call TRBJ2-5, with 13 bases identical to TRBD2. Germline V gene lookup returns CDR1 MGHDK and CDR2 SYGVNS. The CDR3 is 16 residues long. Written as DNA, the CDR3 is TGTGCCAGCAGTGAGGGACTAGCGGGGAGATCAGAGGCCCAGTACTTC. This gives the protein CASSEGLAGRSEAQYF.

The chain has TRBV30 and TRBJ2-1, with 7 bases that match TRBD2. V lost 2 bases, J lost 5 bases, and 6 bases stayed unmatched. CDR1 is GTSNPN and CDR2 is SVGIG in the germline V gene (reference sequence). The CDR3 contains 14 residues. The CDR3 is CAWSTGGGHNEQFF. DNA of the CDR3: TGTGCCTGGAGTACCGGGGGAGGGCACAATGAGCAGTTCTTC.

The chain links TRBV4-3 to TRBJ2-1; 8 positions agree with TRBD2. The CDR3 is 17 residues long. CDR1 LGHNA and CDR2 YSLEER come from the germline V gene. V lost 0 bases to trimming and J lost 7 bases; unmatched junction nucleotides: 11. The CDR3 DNA reads as TGCGCCAGCAGCCAAGATTTTATGGGGACTAGGCGGAATGAGCAGTTCTTC. It translates to CASSQDFMGTRRNEQFF.

The chain carries TRBV11-3 and TRBJ2-1, with 9 bases lining up with TRBD2. The V gene's germline CDR1 is SGHNT and CDR2 YENEEA. The V gene end was trimmed by 1 base and the J gene end by 0 bases; junction bases not matched to a gene: 10. The CDR3 extends over 19 amino acids. The CDR3 here is CASSLVASGVSTSYNEQFF. The DNA for the CDR3 is TGTGCCAGCAGCTTAGTGGCTAGCGGGGTTTCGACCTCCTACAATGAGCAGTTCTTC.

This chain's CDR3 is CASSWGVQSSEAFF. In nucleotides, the CDR3 is TGTGCCAGCAGCTGGGGGGTACAGTCTTCCGAAGCTTTCTTT. The chain joins TRBV7-9 to TRBJ1-1; tentatively, D is TRBD1 (5 bases). Germline CDR1 and CDR2: SEHNR and FQNEAQ (reference sequence). V lost 4 bases and J 8 bases, leaving 17 bases between the germline ends. The CDR3 spans 14 residues.

This sequence joins TRBV5-6 and TRBJ2-7, with 11 bases aligning to TRBD2. This CDR3 comprises 15 residues. Germline assignment: CDR1 SGHDT and CDR2 YYEEEE. J lost 2 bases, V lost 4 bases, and 5 bases had no gene match. The chain's CDR3 is CASSIPGLAAYEQYF. The DNA for the CDR3 is TGTGCCAGCAGCATTCCGGGACTAGCGGCCTACGAGCAGTACTTC.

The V call is TRBV28, the J call TRBJ2-5, with 11 bases fitting TRBD2. Germline V gene sequence: CDR1 MDHEN, CDR2 SYDVKM. V lost 4 bases and J lost 9; bases outside the gene matches: 13. The CDR3 has 16 amino acids. The CDR3 region has the DNA TGTGCCAGCAGTTCTTCAGGACTAGCGGGTCCGGGGTCCCAGTACTTC. It is translated as CASSSSGLAGPGSQYF.

The gene calls are TRBV14 and TRBJ1-1, with 7 bases aligning to TRBD1. V trimming: 5 bases; J trimming: 0 bases; junction bases outside the gene matches: 3. Germline V gene sequence: CDR1 SGHDN, CDR2 FVKESK. The CDR3 has 14 residues. The CDR3 region is CASSGQDVNTEAFF. The CDR3 nucleotides read TGTGCCAGCAGCGGACAGGATGTGAACACTGAAGCTTTCTTT.

The chain joins TRBV4-3 to TRBJ2-1; tentative D call: TRBD1 (6 bases). Per germline, CDR1 LGHNA and CDR2 YSLEER. The CDR3 length is 15 residues. Trimming shortened V by 0 bases and J by 4 bases, and 10 bases separated the two germline ends. The CDR3 coding sequence is TGCGCCAGCAGCCAAGAGGGGGCGCGTTACAATGAGCAGTTCTTC. Its translation: CASSQEGARYNEQFF.

This clone was observed once. Relative to the germline gene, one junction end is altered; a read error may explain this. V and J are TRBV7-7 and TRBJ2-7; D is possibly TRBD1 (5 bases). The germline V gene encodes CDR1 SSHAT and CDR2 FNYEAQ (reference sequence). This CDR3 is 13 amino acids long. The CDR3 loop reads CASSLRQGGEQYF. For the CDR3, the DNA is TGTGCTAGCAGCTTGCGGCAGGGTGGCGAGCAGTACTTC.

The chain is built from TRBV27 and TRBJ2-6; 11 positions agree with TRBD1. The junction had 1 base not matched to a gene; V was cut back by 8 bases and J by 1 base. Germline CDR1 and CDR2: MNHEY and SMNVEV (reference sequence). The length of the CDR3 is 15 residues. The CDR3 sequence is CASGQGASGANVLTF. The CDR3 DNA reads as TGTGCCAGCGGACAGGGGGCATCTGGGGCCAACGTCCTGACTTTC.

The sample holds one count of this clone. The V call is TRBV30, the J call TRBJ1-1; D possibly corresponds to TRBD1 (6 bases). CDR1 and CDR2 (germline): GTSNPN, SVGIG (reference sequence). The CDR3 covers 15 residues. CDR3 nucleotide sequence: TGTGCTTTTTACGTTCCGGGACACATGAACACTGAAGCTTTCTTT. Translated, it gives CAFYVPGHMNTEAFF.

The rearrangement links TRBV7-2 to TRBJ2-1, with D possibly TRBD1 on 6 matching bases. The CDR3 loop spans 11 amino acids. With 5 bases removed from V and 15 bases from J, the gap between germline ends came to 14 bases. In germline, CDR1 is SGHTA, CDR2 FQGNSA. DNA for the CDR3: TGTGCCAGCAGCGGAGTGGGGGCACGGTTCTTC. It codes for CASSGVGARFF.

This clone was recorded only once. The gene calls are TRBV9 and TRBJ2-3, with a weak D call TRBD2 (6 bases). This CDR3 is 15 amino acids long. V lost 0 bases and J lost 2, with 10 bases in between. The germline CDR1 and CDR2 sequences are SGDLS and YYNGEE. The CDR3 coding sequence is TGTGCCAGCAGCGTAGTGGGGACTTACACAGATACGCAGTATTTT. Its protein product is CASSVVGTYTDTQYF.

This chain connects TRBV4-2 to TRBJ2-7; tentatively, D is TRBD1 (5 bases). Germline CDR1 reads LGHNA; CDR2 reads YNFKEQ. The CDR3 is 14 residues long. Trimming left V 4 bases short and J 1 base short, with 11 bases between. CDR3 DNA: TGTGCCAGCAGCCCCGCAGGGCGGTCCTACGAGCAGTACTTC. This translates into CASSPAGRSYEQYF.

This clone was seen only once. The V call is TRBV7-6, the J call TRBJ2-1, with TRBD2 identical over 10 bases. CDR3 size: 21 residues. Germline CDR1 reads SGHVS; CDR2 reads FNYEAQ. Germline trimming cut 1 base from V and 0 bases from J; bases unmatched to any gene: 15. This chain's CDR3 is CASSLVRLASGSPSSYNEQFF. CDR3 in DNA: TGTGCCAGCAGCTTAGTGAGGCTGGCTAGCGGGAGCCCTAGCTCCTACAATGAGCAGTTCTTC.

The chain is built from TRBV5-6 and TRBJ2-7; D is possibly TRBD2 (5 bases). The CDR3 consists of 13 residues. Trimming stripped 4 bases from V and 1 base from J, with 9 bases between. The germline CDR1 and CDR2 sequences are SGHDT and YYEEEE. CDR3 coding DNA: TGTGCCAGCAGCCCCAGCGGATCCTACGAGCAGTACTTC. Residues: CASSPSGSYEQYF.